This T cell receptor (beta chain) was observed in a study of blood T cell repertoires in COVID-19. Germline lookup yields CDR1 LGHDT and CDR2 YNNKEL (reference sequence). CDR3 size: 17 residues. Trimming removed 4 bases from V and 4 bases from J; junction bases left unmatched: 9. Per the original methods: Scientists estimated how many nucleated cells there were by amplifying reference gene primers. Profiled with immunoSEQ multiplex PCR; TCRdb holds only in-frame clones, not every one. V and J calls plus clone size are reproduced from that table; the DNA served to infer D and trimming. This table has 200,000 to 300,000 clones, around 84% appearing once.

This rearrangement joins TRBV3-1 (or the pseudogene TRBV3-2) to TRBJ2-1, with 11 bases identical to TRBD1. This TCR came from a woman between 65 and 79 years old with active or convalescent COVID-19. The sequenced sample consisted of peripheral blood. The CDR3 DNA reads as TGTGCCAGCAGCCCCCGGGGGACAGGGGGTGGATACAATGAGCAGTTCTTC. This gives the protein CASSPRGTGGGYNEQFF.